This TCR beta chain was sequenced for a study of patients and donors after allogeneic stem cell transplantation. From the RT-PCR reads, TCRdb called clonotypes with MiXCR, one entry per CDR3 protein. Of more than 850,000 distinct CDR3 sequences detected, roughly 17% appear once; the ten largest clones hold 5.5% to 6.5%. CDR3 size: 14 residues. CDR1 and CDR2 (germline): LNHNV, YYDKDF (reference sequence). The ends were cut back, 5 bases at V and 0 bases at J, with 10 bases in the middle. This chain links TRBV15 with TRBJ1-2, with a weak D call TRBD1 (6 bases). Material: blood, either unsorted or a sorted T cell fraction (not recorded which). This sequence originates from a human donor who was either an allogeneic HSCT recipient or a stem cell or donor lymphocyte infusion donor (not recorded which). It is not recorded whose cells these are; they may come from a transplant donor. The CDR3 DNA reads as TGTGCCACCAGCCAACGGACAGCTAACTATGGCTACACCTTC. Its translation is CATSQRTANYGYTF.